What follows are 21 T cell receptor beta chains derived from one specimen sequenced in a study of vaccination effects on CD4 cells after COVID-19. Prior to sequencing, the ViraFEST assay stimulated PBMC with viral peptide pools, which expanded the antigen-specific CD4+ T cells. Following culture for around 10 days, CD4+ T cells were isolated. The person acquired a PCR-confirmed SARS-CoV-2 infection between March and December 2020. The antigens these receptors bind are not known. Sequencing was performed with immunoSEQ multiplex PCR; in TCRdb, only in-frame clones are kept and a portion is missing. The sample has around 53,000 clones, around three quarters seen once. The specimen was CD4+ T cells from PBMCs cultured with HIV peptides, collected before COVID-19 vaccination. As for subset: HIV-1 Nef peptide pool negative control/reference culture. These TCRs come from a human donor who had a prior SARS-CoV-2 infection.

The V gene is TRBV27, the J gene TRBJ2-3, with 9 bases that match TRBD2. With V trimmed by 4 bases and J by 0 bases, 2 bases remained unmatched. CDR3 length: 15 amino acids. The germline gives CDR1 MNHEY, CDR2 SMNVEV (reference sequence). CDR3 in DNA: TGTGCCAGCAGTTCAACTAGCGGGAGCACAGATACGCAGTATTTT. It codes for CASSSTSGSTDTQYF.

The V gene is TRBV7-9, the J gene TRBJ2-5, with D possibly being TRBD1 (5 bases). V lost 1 base and J 1 base, leaving 10 bases between the germline ends. The CDR3 is made up of 15 amino acids. CDR1 SEHNR and CDR2 FQNEAQ come from the germline V gene (reference sequence). This CDR3 is CASSLDAGPQETQYF. The CDR3, as DNA: TGTGCCAGCAGCTTAGATGCAGGGCCCCAAGAGACCCAGTACTTC. Full variable domain (remainder filled in from reference TRBV7-9 and TRBJ2-5): DTGVSQNPRHKITKRGQNVTFRCDPISEHNRLYWYRQTLGQGPEFLTYFQNEAQLEKSRLLSDRFSAERPKGSFSTLEIQRTEQGDSAMYLCASSLDAGPQETQYFGPGTRLLVL.

This chain connects TRBV7-3 to TRBJ2-1, with 9 bases matching TRBD1. The CDR3 runs 15 residues. V was clipped by 2 bases and J by 6 bases; unmatched bases: 5. From germline, CDR1 is SGHTA and CDR2 FQGTGA. CDR3 coding DNA: TGTGCCAGCAGCTTAGCACAGGGGGCAGGCAATGAGCAGTTCTTC. Translation: CASSLAQGAGNEQFF. Full variable domain (outside the CDR3, taken from reference TRBV7-3 and TRBJ2-1): GAGVSQTPSNKVTEKGKYVELRCDPISGHTALYWYRQSLGQGPEFLIYFQGTGAADDSGLPNDRFFAVRPEGSVSTLKIQRTERGDSAVYLCASSLAQGAGNEQFFGPGTRLTVL.

The chain couples TRBV6-5 to TRBJ1-5; D is possibly TRBD1 (5 bases). The CDR3 consists of 14 residues. Per the germline V gene, CDR1 is MNHEY and CDR2 is SVGAGI. V was cut by 5 bases and J by 2 bases, with 10 bases left in between. CDR3 nucleotide sequence: TGTGCCAGCAGTCTCAGGGCGGGCAATCAGCCCCAGCATTTT. Encoded protein: CASSLRAGNQPQHF.

The V gene is TRBV9, the J gene TRBJ1-3, with TRBD1 as a possible D gene (6 bases). The CDR3 is 17 residues long. Trimming took off 0 bases at V and 0 bases at J, with 13 bases between the two ends. Germline V gene sequence: CDR1 SGDLS, CDR2 YYNGEE. This chain's CDR3 is CASSVAIGGNSGNTIYF. The CDR3 coding sequence is TGTGCCAGCAGCGTAGCGATAGGGGGTAACTCTGGAAACACCATATATTTT.

The chain couples TRBV4-2 to TRBJ2-7; 7 positions match TRBD1. Germline V CDR1 and CDR2: LGHNA, YNFKEQ. Trimming at V came to 0 bases and at J to 3 bases, leaving 11 bases not matched to a gene. CDR3 length: 17 amino acids. CDR3 sequence: CASSQDFRQGVYYEQYF. The CDR3 coding sequence is TGTGCCAGCAGCCAAGATTTCCGGCAGGGGGTCTACTACGAGCAGTACTTC.

This clone has just a few counts. The rearrangement links TRBV19 to TRBJ2-7, with TRBD1 as a possible D gene (6 bases). The length of the CDR3 is 14 residues. V was pared by 5 bases and J by 2 bases, with 13 bases between. The germline V gene encodes CDR1 LNHDA and CDR2 SQIVND (reference sequence). Written as DNA, the CDR3 is TGTGCCAGTAGTGGACGGGACACAACCTACGAGCAGTACTTC. It is translated as CASSGRDTTYEQYF.

This clone occurred once. The chain joins TRBV11-2 to TRBJ2-2; tentatively, D is TRBD1 (6 bases). V dropped 5 bases and J dropped 2 bases, with 12 bases sitting between them. Germline V lookup: CDR1 SGHAT, CDR2 FQNNGV. The CDR3 runs 15 residues. Here the CDR3 reads CASSLRGSNTGELFF. DNA of the CDR3: TGTGCCAGCAGCCTTAGGGGGTCCAACACCGGGGAGCTGTTTTTT.

V is TRBV7-3 and J is TRBJ2-3, with 9 bases fitting TRBD2. CDR3 size: 13 residues. Germline CDR1 reads SGHTA; CDR2 reads FQGTGA. With V trimmed by 3 bases and J by 5 bases, 0 bases remained unmatched. CDR3 bases: TGTGCCAGCAGCTTGCGGGAGGGAGATACGCAGTATTTT. Translated: CASSLREGDTQYF.

This sequence joins TRBV27 and TRBJ2-5; 8 bases are shared with TRBD2. V gave up 0 bases and J gave up 4 bases; unmatched junction bases: 10. The CDR3 runs to 17 residues. Germline-derived CDR1 and CDR2 are MNHEY and SMNVEV (reference sequence). The CDR3 region is CASSLSGLVVDGETQYF. CDR3 DNA: TGTGCCAGCAGTTTATCGGGACTAGTAGTAGATGGAGAGACCCAGTACTTC.

The J gene is TRBJ2-1, the V gene TRBV5-1; D tentatively reads TRBD1 or TRBD2 (6 bases each). The germline CDR1 and CDR2 sequences are SGHRS and YFSETQ. V was clipped by 3 bases and J by 0 bases, with 13 bases between them. This CDR3 comprises 16 residues. For the CDR3, the DNA is TGCGCCAGCAGCTCGGGACACGGGAGCTCCTACAATGAGCAGTTCTTC. Protein product: CASSSGHGSSYNEQFF.

This clone was detected once. The CDR3 here is CSAGDSYGYTF. DNA for the CDR3: TGCAGTGCTGGGGACAGCTATGGCTACACCTTC. J is TRBJ1-2 and V is TRBV20-1, with TRBD1 matching 7 bases. The CDR3 consists of 11 residues. J was trimmed by 4 bases and V by 5 bases; bases with no gene match: 1. The germline V gene has CDR1 DFQATT and CDR2 SNEGSKA (reference sequence).

The gene calls are TRBV6-2 or TRBV6-3 and TRBJ2-7; no reliable D call. The germline V gene encodes CDR1 MNHEY and CDR2 SVGEGT. The V end was cut by 4 bases, the J end by 3 bases, with 7 bases between. The CDR3 covers 12 residues. The CDR3 sequence is CASSSVSYEQYF. The CDR3 DNA sequence: TGTGCCAGCAGTTCCGTAAGCTACGAGCAGTACTTC.

This chain uses TRBV27 with TRBJ2-3, with D possibly being TRBD2 (6 bases). Trimming stripped 3 bases from V and 1 base from J, with 8 bases between. CDR1 MNHEY and CDR2 SMNVEV come from the germline V gene (reference sequence). This CDR3 has 14 residues. As DNA, the CDR3 is TGTGCCAGCAGTTTGCGGGGCGGCACAGATACGCAGTATTTT. Translation: CASSLRGGTDTQYF.

The rearrangement links TRBV13 to TRBJ1-2; weak D call: TRBD1 (5 bases). Germline CDR1 and CDR2: PRHDT and FYEKMQ (reference sequence). The ends were cut back, 0 bases at V and 1 base at J, with 18 bases in the middle. CDR3 size: 18 residues. The DNA of the CDR3 is TGTGCCAGCAGCTTAGGGATGACGGAGGGGCATTTTAACTATGGCTACACCTTC. Residues: CASSLGMTEGHFNYGYTF.

The rearrangement joins TRBV9 to TRBJ2-5; TRBD2 aligns across 13 bases. CDR3 size: 19 residues. CDR1 is SGDLS and CDR2 is YYNGEE in the germline V gene. The trim removed 4 bases at V and 0 bases at J, leaving 12 bases unmatched. The CDR3 sequence is CASSFNRGLAGPYQETQYF. CDR3 bases: TGTGCCAGCAGCTTCAACAGGGGACTAGCGGGACCGTACCAAGAGACCCAGTACTTC. The variable domain in full, with the rest retrieved from reference TRBV9 and TRBJ2-5, is DSGVTQTPKHLITATGQRVTLRCSPRSGDLSVYWYQQSLDQGLQFLIQYYNGEERAKGNILERFSAQQFPDLHSELNLSSLELGDSALYFCASSFNRGLAGPYQETQYFGPGTRLLVL.

This clone turned up a few times. CDR3 bases: TGTGCCAGCAGCTTTTTCGAAGATACGCAGTATTTT. The encoded protein is CASSFFEDTQYF. The chain is built from TRBV5-5 and TRBJ2-3; D is unresolved. V was cut by 2 bases and J by 5 bases, with 6 bases left in between. The CDR3 is 12 amino acids. Germline assignment: CDR1 SGHKS and CDR2 YYEKEE (reference sequence).

V gene TRBV3-1 (or the pseudogene TRBV3-2) combines with J gene TRBJ2-7, with 8 bases lining up with TRBD2. The V gene's germline CDR1 is LGHDT and CDR2 YNNKEL (reference sequence). J gave up 6 bases and V 2 bases, and 6 bases lay outside the gene matches. The CDR3 is 14 amino acids. The CDR3 DNA reads as TGTGCCAGCAGCCAAATCGGGAGGGCCGCCGAGCAGTACTTC. Translating gives CASSQIGRAAEQYF.

In its sample, this clone was seen a few times. The CDR3 region has the DNA TGTGCCAGCAGTTACTCGACCGCAGTACGAGGTGAGCAGTTCTTC. Residues: CASSYSTAVRGEQFF. The chain couples TRBV6-5 to TRBJ2-1; D not certain. This CDR3 is built from 15 residues. The V end lost 0 bases, the J end lost 9 bases, and 15 bases lay between the germline ends. From germline, CDR1 is MNHEY and CDR2 SVGAGI.

The chain uses TRBV7-2 and TRBJ2-5, with TRBD1 matching over 7 bases. Germline-derived CDR1 and CDR2 are SGHTA and FQGNSA. Germline trimming cut 2 bases from V and 3 bases from J; bases unmatched to any gene: 6. The CDR3 extends over 15 amino acids. The CDR3 sequence: CASSLNKGAEETQYF. The CDR3 DNA sequence: TGTGCCAGCAGCTTAAATAAGGGGGCGGAAGAGACCCAGTACTTC.

This clone was observed a single time. The chain joins TRBV5-1 to TRBJ2-2, with 10 positions matching TRBD1. The J segment lost 5 bases and the V segment lost 3 bases, leaving 4 bases of the junction unmatched. CDR3 length: 15 residues. CDR1 is SGHRS and CDR2 is YFSETQ in the germline V gene. CDR3 in amino acids: CASSYGTGDTGELFF. The CDR3 DNA reads TGCGCCAGCAGCTACGGGACAGGGGATACCGGGGAGCTGTTTTTT.